The T cell receptor (beta chain) described here comes from a study of blood T cell repertoires in COVID-19. Whole-study context: Samples taken during acute and convalescent COVID-19 were collected in the United States, Italy and Spain. In each case, the material was cDNA or gDNA derived from T cells, B-cell-depleted T cells, or PBMCs.

Per the original data handling: Quantification of nucleated cells was approximated via reference gene primer amplification. Libraries were prepared by immunoSEQ multiplex PCR; TCRdb keeps only in-frame clonotypes and omits some of them. The V and J calls and the clone size are those of that table, but D and trimming were determined from the DNA. The table shows approximately 50,000 clones, with approximately 89% occurring only once. Germline CDR1 and CDR2: SGHRS and YFSETQ. With 4 bases removed from V and 9 bases from J, the gap between germline ends came to 17 bases. CDR3 size: 14 residues. This receptor was obtained from a man in his 60s with acute or convalescent COVID-19. The sample was peripheral blood. The chain combines TRBV5-1 with TRBJ2-1; possibly TRBD1 for D (5 bases). This CDR3 is CASSPQGVPGEQFF. CDR3 nucleotide sequence: TGCGCCAGCAGCCCGCAGGGCGTCCCCGGTGAGCAGTTCTTC.